This T cell receptor (beta chain) emerged from a study of blood T cell repertoires in COVID-19. Study overall: The United States, Italy and Spain were the sources of the acute and convalescent COVID-19 samples. Nucleic acid was either cDNA or gDNA, and it came from T cells, B-cell-depleted T cells, or PBMCs.

This CDR3 region has 15 residues. Germline-derived CDR1 and CDR2 are LNHDA and SQIVND (reference sequence). V lost 1 base and J 1 base, leaving 10 bases between the germline ends. As originally analysed: Estimated nucleated cell counts came from reference gene primer amplification. Assay used: immunoSEQ multiplex PCR; TCRdb lists only in-frame clones, some missing. V and J calls and clone size are given by that table; D and trimming were obtained from the DNA. The sample consists of 150,000 or so clones, 75% to 90% of them appearing once. The TCR was taken from a human donor with acute or convalescent COVID-19. The donor label of this sample is uncertain. Sequenced: peripheral blood. The rearrangement joins TRBV19 to TRBJ1-1, with D uncertain. The CDR3 loop reads CASSIVWQKNTEAFF. CDR3 in DNA: TGTGCCAGTAGTATAGTTTGGCAGAAGAACACTGAAGCTTTCTTT.